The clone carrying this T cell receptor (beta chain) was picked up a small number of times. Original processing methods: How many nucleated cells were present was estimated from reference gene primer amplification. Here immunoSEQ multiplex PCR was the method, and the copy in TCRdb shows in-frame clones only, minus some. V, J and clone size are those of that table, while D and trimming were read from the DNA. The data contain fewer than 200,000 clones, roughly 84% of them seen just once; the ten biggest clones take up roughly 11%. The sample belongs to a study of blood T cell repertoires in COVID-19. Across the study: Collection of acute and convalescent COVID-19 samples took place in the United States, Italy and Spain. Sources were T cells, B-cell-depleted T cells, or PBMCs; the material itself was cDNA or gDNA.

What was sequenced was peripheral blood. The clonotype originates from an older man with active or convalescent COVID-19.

The CDR3 here is CASNDRASKTQYF. The DNA of the CDR3 is TGTGCCAGCAACGACAGGGCGAGTAAGACCCAGTACTTC. This sequence joins TRBV7-2 and TRBJ2-5; 7 bases map to TRBD1. The CDR3 has 13 residues. Germline lookup yields CDR1 SGHTA and CDR2 FQGNSA. V lost 7 bases and J lost 6; bases outside the gene matches: 8.